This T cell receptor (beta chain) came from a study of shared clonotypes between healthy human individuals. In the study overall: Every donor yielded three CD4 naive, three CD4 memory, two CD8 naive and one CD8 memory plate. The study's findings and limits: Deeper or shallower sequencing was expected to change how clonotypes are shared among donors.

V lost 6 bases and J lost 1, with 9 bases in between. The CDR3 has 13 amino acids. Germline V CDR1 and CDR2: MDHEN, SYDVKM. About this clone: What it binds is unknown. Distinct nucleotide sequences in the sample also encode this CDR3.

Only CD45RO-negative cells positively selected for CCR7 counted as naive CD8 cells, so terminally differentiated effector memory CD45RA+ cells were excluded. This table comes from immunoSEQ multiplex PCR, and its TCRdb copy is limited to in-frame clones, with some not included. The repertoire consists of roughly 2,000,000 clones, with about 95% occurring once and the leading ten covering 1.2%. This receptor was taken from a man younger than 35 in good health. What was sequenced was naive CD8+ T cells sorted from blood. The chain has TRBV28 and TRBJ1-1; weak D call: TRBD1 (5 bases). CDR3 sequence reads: CASRPGRNTEAFF. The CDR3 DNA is TGTGCCAGCAGGCCAGGGAGGAACACTGAAGCTTTCTTT.